The 4 T cell receptor beta chains reported below all come from one sample, sequenced in a study of blood T cell repertoires in COVID-19. The repertoire was sequenced with immunoSEQ multiplex PCR; TCRdb's copy has only in-frame clones and lacks some. The sample has 75,000 to 100,000 clones, approximately 87% seen once. The sample taken for sequencing was peripheral blood. Every receptor here comes from a human donor in a cohort sampled during active COVID-19.

The V gene is TRBV14, the J gene TRBJ2-1; 7 positions match TRBD1. This CDR3 is built from 16 residues. J lost 4 bases, V lost 4 bases, and 10 bases had no gene match. Germline V gene data show CDR1 as SGHDN and CDR2 as FVKESK. The CDR3, as DNA: TGTGCCAGCAGCCCGCTCGGGACAGTAGCTTACAATGAGCAGTTCTTC. Protein: CASSPLGTVAYNEQFF.

The chain has TRBV14 and TRBJ1-2, with TRBD1 matching over 8 bases. The junction had 12 bases not matched to a gene; V was cut back by 10 bases and J by 8 bases. The germline gives CDR1 SGHDN, CDR2 FVKESK. This CDR3 spans 13 amino acids. The CDR3 DNA sequence: TGTGCCATCCAGGGGGCCTACGGGGAAGGCTACACCTTC. The encoded protein is CAIQGAYGEGYTF.

The chain couples TRBV28 to TRBJ2-7; 10 nucleotides agree with TRBD1. Germline CDR1 reads MDHEN; CDR2 reads SYDVKM. The CDR3 length is 15 residues. V was pared by 8 bases and J by 6 bases, with 13 bases of the junction left unmatched. CDR3 DNA: TGTGCCAGCTCGGGTGGGGGGACAGGGGTAGGCGAGCAGTACTTC. This sequence encodes CASSGGGTGVGEQYF.

V and J are TRBV27 and TRBJ1-2; possible D gene TRBD1, 5 bases. Deletions cut 3 bases from V and 3 bases from J, with 8 bases between. Germline values: CDR1 MNHEY, CDR2 SMNVEV (reference sequence). The CDR3 totals 13 residues. The CDR3 region is CASSFGRDYGYTF. Here the CDR3 DNA reads TGTGCCAGCAGTTTTGGCAGGGACTATGGCTACACCTTC.